This record looks at one T cell receptor beta chain sequence and its context. The sample is drawn from a study of T-cell reconstitution after alpha-beta-depleted transplantation in children. The authors prepared the TCRbeta library with unique molecular identifiers. From the PCR reads, TCRdb called clonotypes with MiXCR, one entry per CDR3 protein. The sample shows some 550,000 distinct CDR3 sequences, approximately 16% of them seen only once. The V segment lost 7 bases and the J segment 3 bases; nucleotides outside the gene matches: 16. The CDR3 is made up of 17 amino acids. This TCR came from a human donor who donated a stem cell graft to a child with acute lymphoblastic leukemia. This sequence joins TRBV12-3 or TRBV12-4 and TRBJ2-3; 7 nucleotides agree with TRBD1. Specimen: PBMCs from the stem cell graft donor, collected from the stem cell graft. CDR3 in DNA: TGTGCCAGCAATCCCTCGTTGGGGGACAGAGGTACAGATACGCAGTATTTT. Protein sequence: CASNPSLGDRGTDTQYF.